This T cell receptor beta chain stems from a study of PD-1 blockade in mismatch repair-deficient tumors. Across the whole study: All were previously treated, progressing patients with about 12 mismatch repair-deficient cancer types. Findings of the study overall: Tumor-resident clones, often absent from pretreatment blood, expanded after pembrolizumab and then contracted.

Here immunoSEQ multiplex PCR was the method, and the copy in TCRdb shows in-frame clones only, minus some. Found here are under 50,000 clones, over 60% of them singletons; the top ten hold 3% to 4%. PCR or immunohistochemistry showed mismatch repair deficiency in every enrolled patient. The TCR-sequenced patients were three responders to pembrolizumab. Germline CDR1 is SQVTM and CDR2 is ANQGSEA. V shed 8 bases and J shed 1 base, with 15 bases lying between them. CDR3 size: 14 residues. This clone was counted once. The antigen is unknown. The rearrangement joins TRBV29-1 to TRBJ2-1; possible D gene TRBD2, 5 bases. The sequences come from PBMCs, collected before pembrolizumab treatment. The receptor comes from an adult with mismatch repair-deficient cancer. The CDR3 nucleotides read TGCAGCACCCGGGGAATTTTTTCCTACAATGAGCAGTTCTTC. Translating gives CSTRGIFSYNEQFF.